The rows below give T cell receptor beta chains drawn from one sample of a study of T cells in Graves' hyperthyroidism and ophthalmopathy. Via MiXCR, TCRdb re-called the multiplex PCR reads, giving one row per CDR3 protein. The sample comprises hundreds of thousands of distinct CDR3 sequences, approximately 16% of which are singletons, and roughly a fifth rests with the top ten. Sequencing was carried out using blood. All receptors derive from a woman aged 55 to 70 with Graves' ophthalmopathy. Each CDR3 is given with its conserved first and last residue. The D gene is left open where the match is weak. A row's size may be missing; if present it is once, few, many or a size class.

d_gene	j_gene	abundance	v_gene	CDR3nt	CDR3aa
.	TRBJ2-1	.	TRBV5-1	TGCGCCAGCAGCTTGGGAGACAGCGGACTCGGGGATGAGCAGTTCTTC	CASSLGDSGLGDEQFF
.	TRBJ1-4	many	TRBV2	TGTGCCAGCAGTGGAAGGTTTCCAACTAATGAAAAACTGTTTTTT	CASSGRFPTNEKLFF
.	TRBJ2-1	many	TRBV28	TGTGCCAGCAGTGATAGGGGGAGAGGGGATCCCTACAATGAGCAGTTCTTC	CASSDRGRGDPYNEQFF
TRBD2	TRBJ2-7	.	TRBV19	TGTGCCAGTAGTATAGAAGCGGGAGGATCCTACGAGCAGTACTTC	CASSIEAGGSYEQYF
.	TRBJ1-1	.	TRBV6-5	TGTGCCAGCAGTTACTCAGGAGGGCGGGCTTTCTTT	CASSYSGGRAFF
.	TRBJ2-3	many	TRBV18	TGTGCCAGCTCAAGTGACAGCACAGATACGCAGTATTTT	CASSSDSTDTQYF
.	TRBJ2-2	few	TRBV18	TGTGCCAGCTCACCATTCCGGACAGATAACACCGGGGAGCTGTTTTTT	CASSPFRTDNTGELFF
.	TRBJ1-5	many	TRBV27	TGTGCCAGCAGTTCCGGGCCTCATCAGCCCCAGCATTTT	CASSSGPHQPQHF
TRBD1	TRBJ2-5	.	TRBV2	TGTGCCAGCAGGAAAAGACAGGGTTCTAGTTTAAGGTCCGAAGAGACCCAGTACTTC	CASRKRQGSSLRSEETQYF
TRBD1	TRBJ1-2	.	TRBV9	TGTGCCAGCAGCGTAGACTTAACAGGGGCTGGCTACACCTTC	CASSVDLTGAGYTF
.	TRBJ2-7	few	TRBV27	TGTGCCAGCAGTCCCAACCTCCTCGTTAACGAGCAGTACTTC	CASSPNLLVNEQYF
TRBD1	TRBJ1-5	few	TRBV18	TGTGCCAGCTCACGAGAGGGACAGAAGGGAGGACAGCCCCAGCATTTT	CASSREGQKGGQPQHF
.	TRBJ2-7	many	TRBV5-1	TGCGCCAGCAGCTTGGAGGGCGTTGCGCAGTACTTC	CASSLEGVAQYF
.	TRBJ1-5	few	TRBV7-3	TGTGCCAGCAGCTTAAGGGCCCAGCCCCAGCATTTT	CASSLRAQPQHF
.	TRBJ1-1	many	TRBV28	TGTGCCAGCAGTTTATCCCCCACGGGGGAGCTCACTGAAGCTTTCTTT	CASSLSPTGELTEAFF
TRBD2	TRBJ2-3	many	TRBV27	TGTGCCAGCAGTTCTCTAGCGGGAGGGCTTGCAGATACGCAGTATTTT	CASSSLAGGLADTQYF
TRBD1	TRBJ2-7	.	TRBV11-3	TGTGCCAGCAGCGCGACAGGGTTCACATACGAGCAGTACTTC	CASSATGFTYEQYF
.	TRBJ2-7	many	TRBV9	TGTGCCAGCAGCGTCACAGGCCTCTCCTACGAGCAGTACTTC	CASSVTGLSYEQYF
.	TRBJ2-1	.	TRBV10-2	TGCGCCAGCATGAGGGGGAGCTCCTACAATGAGCAGTTCTTC	CASMRGSSYNEQFF
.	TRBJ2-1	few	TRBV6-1	TGTGTCAGCTGCCGGGCCTCCTACAATGAGCAGTTCTTC	CVSCRASYNEQFF
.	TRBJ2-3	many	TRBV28	TGTGCCAGCAGGGAGGGGATATTTACCTACACAGATACGCAGTATTTT	CASREGIFTYTDTQYF
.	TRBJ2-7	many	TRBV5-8	TGTGCCAGCAGCTTGGTGGCAGGAGGGCACGAGCAGTACTTC	CASSLVAGGHEQYF
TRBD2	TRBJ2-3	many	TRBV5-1	TGCGCCAGCAGCTTGGGTGGGCGACTAGCCACAGATACGCAGTATTTT	CASSLGGRLATDTQYF
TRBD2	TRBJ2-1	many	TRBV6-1	TGTGCCACCCCGACTAGCGGGAGTGCCGAGCAGTTCTTC	CATPTSGSAEQFF
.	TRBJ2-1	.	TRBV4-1	TGCGCCAGCAGCCAACGAGCGCGCTCCTACAATGAGCAGTTCTTC	CASSQRARSYNEQFF
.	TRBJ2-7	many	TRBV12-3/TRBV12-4	TGTGCCAGCAGCGGACCGGACTACGAGCAGTACTTC	CASSGPDYEQYF